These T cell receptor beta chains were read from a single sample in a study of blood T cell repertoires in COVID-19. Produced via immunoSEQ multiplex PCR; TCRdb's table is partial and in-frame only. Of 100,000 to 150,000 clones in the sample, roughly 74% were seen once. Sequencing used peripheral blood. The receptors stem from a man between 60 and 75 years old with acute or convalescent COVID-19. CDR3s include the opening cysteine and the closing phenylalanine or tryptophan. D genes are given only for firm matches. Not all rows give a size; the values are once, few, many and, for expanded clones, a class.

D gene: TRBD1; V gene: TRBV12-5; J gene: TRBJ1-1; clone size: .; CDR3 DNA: TGTGCTAGTGGCTTTTCAAGACAGGGGCCACGGCAGGGGAACACTGAAGCTTTCTTT; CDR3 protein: CASGFSRQGPRQGNTEAFF
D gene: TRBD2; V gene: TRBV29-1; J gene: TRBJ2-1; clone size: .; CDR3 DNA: TGCAGCGCCAGATTAGGGACTAGCGGTTTGATCGATGAGCAGTTCTTC; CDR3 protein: CSARLGTSGLIDEQFF
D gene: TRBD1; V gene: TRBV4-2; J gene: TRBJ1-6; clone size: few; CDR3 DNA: TGTGCCAGCAGCCACCGCTTAGACAGGGGTATCCACTTT; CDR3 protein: CASSHRLDRGIHF
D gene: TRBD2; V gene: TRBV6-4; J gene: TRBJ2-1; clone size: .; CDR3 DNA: TGTGCCAGCAGTCGAGACCCCGGGAGGGCCTTGTTCTTC; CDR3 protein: CASSRDPGRALFF
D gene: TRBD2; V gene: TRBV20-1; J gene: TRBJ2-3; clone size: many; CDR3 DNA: TGCAGTGCGAGTTCGGCGGGAGGCTCAGATACGCAGTATTTT; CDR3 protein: CSASSAGGSDTQYF
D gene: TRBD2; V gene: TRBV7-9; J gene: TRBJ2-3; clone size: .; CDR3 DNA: TGTGCCAGCAGCCCGAGGACTAGCGCGGGGAATACGCAGTATTTT; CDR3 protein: CASSPRTSAGNTQYF
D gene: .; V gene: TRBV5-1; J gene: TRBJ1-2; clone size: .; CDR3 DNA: TGCGCCAGCAGACCAGGGACAACTAACTATGGCTACACCTTC; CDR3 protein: CASRPGTTNYGYTF
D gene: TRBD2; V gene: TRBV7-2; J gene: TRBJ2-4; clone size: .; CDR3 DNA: TGTGCCAGCAGCGGGACTAGCGGGAGGGGCAAAAACATTCAGTACTTC; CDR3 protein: CASSGTSGRGKNIQYF
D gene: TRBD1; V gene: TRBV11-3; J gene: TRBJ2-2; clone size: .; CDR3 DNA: TGTGCCAGCAGCCCCGGGACAGCCCTACCTACCGGGGAGCTGTTTTTT; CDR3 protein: CASSPGTALPTGELFF
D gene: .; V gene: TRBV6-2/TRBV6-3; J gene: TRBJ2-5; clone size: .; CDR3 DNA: TGTGCCAGCAGTTACCTGGCAGAGACCCAGTACTTC; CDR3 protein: CASSYLAETQYF
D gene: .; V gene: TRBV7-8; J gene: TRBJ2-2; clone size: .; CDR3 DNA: TGTGCCAGCAGCTTAGGACTAGGACGGACCGGGGAGCTGTTTTTT; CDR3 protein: CASSLGLGRTGELFF
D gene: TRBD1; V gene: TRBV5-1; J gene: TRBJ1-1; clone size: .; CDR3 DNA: TGCGCCAGCAGCGCCGGACAGGCCGTGAACACTGAAGCTTTCTTT; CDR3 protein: CASSAGQAVNTEAFF
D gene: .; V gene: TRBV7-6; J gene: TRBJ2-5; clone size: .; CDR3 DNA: TGTGCCAGCAGCTTAGTTGTATCCGGAGTAGGAGCCCAGTACTTC; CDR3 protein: CASSLVVSGVGAQYF
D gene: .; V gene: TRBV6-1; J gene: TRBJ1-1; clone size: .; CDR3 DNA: TGTGCCAGCAGTGAACCGGGACATCTCACTGAAGCTTTCTTT; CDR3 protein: CASSEPGHLTEAFF
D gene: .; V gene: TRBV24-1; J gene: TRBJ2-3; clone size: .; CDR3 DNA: TGTGCCACCAGTGAGATTGCGGGCGATACTAGCACAGATACGCAGTATTTT; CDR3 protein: CATSEIAGDTSTDTQYF
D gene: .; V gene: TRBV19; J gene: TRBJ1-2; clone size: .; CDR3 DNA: TGTGCCAGTAGTATAAGTGGGGCACTTCTCTATGGCTACACCTTC; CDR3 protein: CASSISGALLYGYTF
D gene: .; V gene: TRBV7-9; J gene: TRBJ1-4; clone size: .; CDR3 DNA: TGTGCCAGCAGCTTAGGGCAGGGCGTAAATGAAAAACTGTTTTTT; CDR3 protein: CASSLGQGVNEKLFF
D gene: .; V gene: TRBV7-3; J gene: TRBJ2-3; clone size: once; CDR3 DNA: TGTGCCAGCAGCCCTACCGCCGTCACAGATACGCAGTATTTT; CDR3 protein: CASSPTAVTDTQYF
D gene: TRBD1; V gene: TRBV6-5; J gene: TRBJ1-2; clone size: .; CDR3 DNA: TGTGCCAGCAGCTTGCAGACAGGGGGAAAAGGAGGCTACACCTTC; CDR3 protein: CASSLQTGGKGGYTF
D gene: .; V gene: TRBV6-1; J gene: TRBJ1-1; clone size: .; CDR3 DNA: TGTGCCAGCAGTGAAGGGAGCACTGAAGCTTTCTTT; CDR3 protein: CASSEGSTEAFF
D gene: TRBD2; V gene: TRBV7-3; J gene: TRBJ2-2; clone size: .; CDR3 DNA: TGTGCCAGCAGCCCCCCTAGCGGGCCCAACACCGGGGAGCTGTTTTTT; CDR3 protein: CASSPPSGPNTGELFF
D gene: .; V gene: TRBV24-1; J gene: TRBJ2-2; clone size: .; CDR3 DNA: TGTGCCACCAGTGATTTCCCGGGGACGACACAGGGCGTCACCGGGGAGCTGTTTTTT; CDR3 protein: CATSDFPGTTQGVTGELFF
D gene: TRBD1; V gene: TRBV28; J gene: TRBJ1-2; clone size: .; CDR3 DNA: TGTGCCAGCAGGCAAAACAGGGGACGGGGCTATGGCTACACCTTC; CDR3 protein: CASRQNRGRGYGYTF
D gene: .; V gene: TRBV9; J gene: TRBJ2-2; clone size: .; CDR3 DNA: TGTGCCAGCAGCGTATCTTTCGGGGAGCTGTTTTTT; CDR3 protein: CASSVSFGELFF
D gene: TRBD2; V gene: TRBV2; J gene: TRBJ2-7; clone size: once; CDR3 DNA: TGTGCCAGCAGACCCACTAGCGGGGGGAGAAGGGAGCAGTACTTC; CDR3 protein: CASRPTSGGRREQYF
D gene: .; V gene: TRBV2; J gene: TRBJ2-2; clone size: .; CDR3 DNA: TGTGCCAGCAGCCACCAGGGTACCCAGAACACCGGGGAGCTGTTTTTT; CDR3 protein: CASSHQGTQNTGELFF
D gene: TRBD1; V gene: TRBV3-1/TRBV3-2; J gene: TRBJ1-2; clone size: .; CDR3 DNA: TGTGCCAGCAGCCAAACAGGGGCCCTCTATGGCTACACCTTC; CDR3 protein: CASSQTGALYGYTF
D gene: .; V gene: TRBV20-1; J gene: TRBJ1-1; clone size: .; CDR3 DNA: TGCAGTGCCGAGGACACTGAAGCTTTCTTT; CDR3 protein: CSAEDTEAFF
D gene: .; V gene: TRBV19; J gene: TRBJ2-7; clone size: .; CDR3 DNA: TGTGCCAGTAGTCGTTCCCGGACGGCCGGGGGCGAGCAGTACTTC; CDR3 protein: CASSRSRTAGGEQYF
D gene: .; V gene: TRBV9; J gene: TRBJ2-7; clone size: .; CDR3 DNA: TGTGCCAGCAGCCGCCGCAGCTCCTACGAGCAGTACTTC; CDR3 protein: CASSRRSSYEQYF
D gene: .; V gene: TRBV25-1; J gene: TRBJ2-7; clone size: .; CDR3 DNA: TGTGCCAGCAGTGAATTGCTGAGTTACGAGCAGTACTTC; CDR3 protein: CASSELLSYEQYF
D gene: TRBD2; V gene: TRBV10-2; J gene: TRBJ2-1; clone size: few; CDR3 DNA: TGCGCCAGCAGTGGAGGGACTAGCGGACGAGTCATTGGCAATGAGCAGTTCTTC; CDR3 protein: CASSGGTSGRVIGNEQFF
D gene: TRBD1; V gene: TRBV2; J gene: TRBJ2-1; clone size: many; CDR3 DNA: TGTGCCATCTCTTACCTCGTTCACCGAGGGAGGACAGGGGGTTGGAATGAGCAGTTCTTC; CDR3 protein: CAISYLVHRGRTGGWNEQFF
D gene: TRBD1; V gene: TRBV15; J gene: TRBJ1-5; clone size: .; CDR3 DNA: TGTGCCACCAGCTCCCCAGGGGGCCCCAATCAGCCCCAGCATTTT; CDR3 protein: CATSSPGGPNQPQHF
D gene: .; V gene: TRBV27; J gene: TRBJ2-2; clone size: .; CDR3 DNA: TGTGCCAGCAGTTTGATTCCAGGGATCGGGGAGCTGTTTTTT; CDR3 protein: CASSLIPGIGELFF
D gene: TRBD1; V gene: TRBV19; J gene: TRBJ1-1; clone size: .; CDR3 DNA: TGTGCCAGCGGGACAGGGTGGCGGACTGAAGCTTTCTTT; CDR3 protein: CASGTGWRTEAFF
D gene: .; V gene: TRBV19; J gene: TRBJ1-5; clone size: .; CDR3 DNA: TGTGCCAGTAGTACCAGGGAGGGACAGCCCCAGCATTTT; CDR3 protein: CASSTREGQPQHF
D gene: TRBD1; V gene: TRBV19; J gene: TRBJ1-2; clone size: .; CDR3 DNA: TGTGCCAGTAGCCCGGGACAGGGCGACGTCTATGGCTACACCTTC; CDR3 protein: CASSPGQGDVYGYTF
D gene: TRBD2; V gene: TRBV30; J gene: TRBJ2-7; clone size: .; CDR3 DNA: TGTGCCTGGAGTGTTGGACTAGCGGACGGTGTCTACGAGCAGTACTTC; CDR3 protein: CAWSVGLADGVYEQYF
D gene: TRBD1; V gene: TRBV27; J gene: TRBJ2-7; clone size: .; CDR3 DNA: TGTGCCAGCAGTTTATCCCAGGGGGAATTGGCCTACGAGCAGTACTTC; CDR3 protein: CASSLSQGELAYEQYF
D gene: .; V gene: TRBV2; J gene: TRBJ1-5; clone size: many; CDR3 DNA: TGTGCCAGCAGCAGCCGGGACAATAGCAATCAGCCCCAGCATTTT; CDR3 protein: CASSSRDNSNQPQHF
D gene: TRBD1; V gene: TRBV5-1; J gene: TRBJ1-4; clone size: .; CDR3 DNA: TGCGCCAGCAGCATCCAGGGACAGGGCGGCGAAAAACTGTTTTTT; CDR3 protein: CASSIQGQGGEKLFF
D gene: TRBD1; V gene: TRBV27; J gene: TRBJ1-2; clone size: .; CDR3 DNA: TGTGCCAGCAGCTTAGTTCGGACAGGGGCCTACACCTTC; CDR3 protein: CASSLVRTGAYTF
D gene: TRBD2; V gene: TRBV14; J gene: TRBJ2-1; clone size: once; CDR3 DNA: TGTGCCAGCAGCCAAGATCGGTCTAGCGGGTTCCAGAATGAGCAGTTCTTC; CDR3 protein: CASSQDRSSGFQNEQFF
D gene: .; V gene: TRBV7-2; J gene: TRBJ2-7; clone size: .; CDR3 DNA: TGTGCCAGCAGTCATACTACAGGCGGGCAGTACTTC; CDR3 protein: CASSHTTGGQYF
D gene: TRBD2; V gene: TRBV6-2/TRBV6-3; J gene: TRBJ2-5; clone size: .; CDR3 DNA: TGTGCCAGCAGTTACGGACTAGCTCAAGAGACCCAGTACTTC; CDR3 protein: CASSYGLAQETQYF
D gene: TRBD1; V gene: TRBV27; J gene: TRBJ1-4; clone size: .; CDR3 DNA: TGTGCCAGCAGGCCCTCAACAGGGGTAAATGTTAGTGAAAAACTGTTTTTT; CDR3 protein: CASRPSTGVNVSEKLFF
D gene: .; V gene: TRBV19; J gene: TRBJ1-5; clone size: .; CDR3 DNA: TGTGCCAGTAGTATAGATCTCGGCAGGGTGGTCAATCAGCCCCAGCATTTT; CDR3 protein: CASSIDLGRVVNQPQHF